The TCR beta chain described here comes from a study of blood T cell repertoires in COVID-19. Authors' processing steps: Quantification of nucleated cells was approximated via reference gene primer amplification. The data were produced by immunoSEQ multiplex PCR, yet TCRdb's version contains in-frame clones alone and is incomplete. D and trimming were read from the DNA, whereas the V and J calls and clone size are those reported in that table. The table has some 150,000 clones, 84% seen once. CDR1 is SEHNR and CDR2 is FQNEAQ in the germline V gene (reference sequence). V was shortened by 1 base and J by 8 bases, with 8 bases between the two germline ends. The CDR3 loop spans 12 amino acids. Those who participated ranged in age from roughly 18 to 100 years and resided in some 24 US areas. Exposed participants encountered a COVID-19 case during the 2 weeks preceding study entry.

The sequence was collected from a woman aged 18 to 35 who had been exposed to COVID-19. The sequencing sample was made of PBMCs or T cells enriched from blood (not recorded which). The rearrangement uses TRBV7-9 and TRBJ1-2; D unresolved. The CDR3 loop is CASSLGRGGYTF. The CDR3 bases are TGTGCCAGCAGCTTAGGTCGCGGAGGCTACACCTTC.